This TCR beta chain was obtained from a study of identical twins. General study points: Weaker excess twin sharing was seen among beta out-of-frame sequences. Twins shared out-of-frame alpha sequences with excess low generation probability. Reduced insertions were recorded for abundant cord blood beta clonotypes, with no such pattern in memory repertoires. Zero-insertion analyses could be partly confounded by invariant MAIT and iNKT cells.

TCRdb passed the 5' RACE reads through MiXCR, listing each CDR3 protein once. The sample shows roughly 350,000 distinct CDR3 sequences, 9% to 10% of them seen only once. About this clonotype itself: Its antigen remains unknown.

Germline V CDR1 and CDR2: DFQATT, SNEGSKA (reference sequence). The CDR3 is 12 residues long. Trimming took off 4 bases at V and 2 bases at J, with 9 bases between the two ends. Sequenced material: naive T cells sorted from blood. The sequence derives from a woman aged 50 to 60 in good health. The chain links TRBV20-1 to TRBJ2-7; D remains unclear. The CDR3 region is CSANYSPYEQYF. The CDR3 coding sequence is TGCAGTGCTAATTACTCTCCCTACGAGCAGTACTTC.